This T cell receptor beta chain is drawn from a study of blood T cell repertoires in COVID-19. Overall study context: T cells, B-cell-depleted T cells, or PBMCs provided the cDNA or gDNA that served as material.

V was clipped by 3 bases and J by 7 bases, with 9 bases between them. CDR3 length: 13 residues. Per the germline V gene, CDR1 is KGHSH and CDR2 is LQKENI. TCRdb keeps only in-frame clones here, not all; method: immunoSEQ multiplex PCR. The table records under 200,000 clones, roughly 84% of them present only once. This clone came up once. Sequenced material: peripheral blood. The clonotype comes from a woman aged 60-70 years with acute or convalescent COVID-19. This chain uses TRBV18 with TRBJ1-4; D not certain. CDR3 sequence (DNA): TGTGCCAGCTCACCCTCTAGTACTGAAAAACTGTTTTTT. It yields the protein CASSPSSTEKLFF.